The rows below give T cell receptor beta chains drawn from one sample of a study of OX40 agonist ivuxolimab in advanced cancers. Sequencing used immunoSEQ multiplex PCR; TCRdb keeps in-frame clones, though not all of them. Of some 79,000 clones listed, 88% are singletons. The material was CD4+ or CD8+ T cells sorted from blood, obtained in a trial of the OX40 agonist ivuxolimab. The source is an adult with an advanced solid tumor such as melanoma, head and neck, liver or kidney cancer. CDR3s include the opening cysteine and the closing phenylalanine or tryptophan. The D gene is left open where the match is weak. Part of the rows lack a size; the others show once, few, many or a class for expanded clones.

D gene	V gene	J gene	clone size	CDR3 protein	CDR3 DNA
-	TRBV7-3	TRBJ2-7	once	CASSPVYEQYF	TGTGCCAGCAGCCCAGTATACGAGCAGTACTTC
-	TRBV6-5	TRBJ2-3	-	CASRGTSTDTQYF	TGTGCCAGCAGGGGCACAAGCACAGATACGCAGTATTTT
TRBD2	TRBV18	TRBJ2-1	-	CASSRLTSGDNEQFF	TGTGCCAGCTCGCGGCTGACTAGCGGTGACAATGAGCAGTTCTTC
-	TRBV10-3	TRBJ2-5	-	CAITSGPGETQYF	TGTGCCATCACCAGCGGGCCCGGAGAGACCCAGTACTTC
TRBD1	TRBV19	TRBJ1-5	-	CASRKTGGRDQPQHF	TGTGCCAGTAGGAAGACAGGGGGTAGGGATCAGCCCCAGCATTTT
-	TRBV29-1	TRBJ1-2	-	CSVYGDGYTF	TGCAGCGTTTACGGTGATGGCTACACCTTC
-	TRBV2	TRBJ1-6	few	CATIPGDNSPLHF	TGTGCCACCATCCCGGGAGATAATTCACCCCTCCACTTT
TRBD2	TRBV11-2	TRBJ2-1	-	CASSLTSGRLGNEQFF	TGTGCCAGCAGTTTGACTAGCGGGAGACTTGGGAATGAGCAGTTCTTC
TRBD1	TRBV6-5	TRBJ2-7	few	CASRQGNLDEQYF	TGTGCCAGCAGACAGGGGAACCTGGACGAGCAGTACTTC
-	TRBV7-9	TRBJ2-7	-	CASSRDFEYEQYF	TGTGCCAGCAGCCGGGACTTTGAATACGAGCAGTACTTC
TRBD1	TRBV28	TRBJ1-1	-	CASSKPGQGNTEAFF	TGTGCCAGCAGTAAACCGGGACAGGGGAACACTGAAGCTTTCTTT
TRBD1	TRBV5-6	TRBJ1-1	once	CASSLGDRSWGFF	TGTGCCAGCAGCTTGGGGGACAGGTCCTGGGGTTTCTTT
-	TRBV27	TRBJ1-1	-	CASSPGGAGVTEAFF	TGTGCCAGCAGTCCCGGGGGGGCAGGGGTGACTGAAGCTTTCTTT
-	TRBV27	TRBJ2-3	-	CASSRTESTDTQYF	TGTGCCAGCTCCCGGACAGAATCCACAGATACGCAGTATTTT
TRBD2	TRBV11-3	TRBJ2-1	few	CASSWAALGSGDYNEQFF	TGTGCCAGCAGCTGGGCCGCTCTCGGTAGCGGGGATTACAATGAGCAGTTCTTC
TRBD1	TRBV4-1	TRBJ1-5	-	CASSQGIRGAQYSNQPQHF	TGCGCCAGCAGCCAAGGCATCAGGGGGGCCCAATATAGCAATCAGCCCCAGCATTTT
TRBD1	TRBV27	TRBJ1-4	-	CASSWNRGEKLFF	TGTGCCAGCAGTTGGAACAGGGGAGAAAAACTGTTTTTT
-	TRBV1	TRBJ2-1	-	CTSSQEGLAGEGSSYNEQFF	TGCACCAGCAGCCAGGAAGGACTAGCGGGAGAGGGAAGCTCCTACAATGAGCAGTTCTTC
-	TRBV12-5	TRBJ2-2	-	CASGLDKGRTTGELFF	TGTGCTAGTGGTTTGGATAAGGGTAGGACCACCGGGGAGCTGTTTTTT
-	TRBV25-1	TRBJ1-1	once	CASSRAEGNTEAFF	TGTGCCAGCAGCCGGGCAGAGGGGAACACTGAAGCTTTCTTT
TRBD2	TRBV27	TRBJ2-1	-	CASSLFSSGKGNEQFF	TGTGCCAGCAGTTTATTTTCTAGCGGGAAGGGTAATGAGCAGTTCTTC
TRBD1	TRBV4-1	TRBJ2-3	once	CASSRSGQGTDTQYF	TGCGCCAGCAGCCGATCGGGACAGGGCACAGATACGCAGTATTTT
-	TRBV5-1	TRBJ2-3	once	CASSIGLPSTDTQYF	TGCGCCAGCAGCATCGGACTCCCGAGCACAGATACGCAGTATTTT
-	TRBV6-6	TRBJ2-3	-	CASRRQLADTQYF	TGTGCCAGCAGACGACAACTAGCAGATACGCAGTATTTT
-	TRBV10-3	TRBJ2-7	-	CAISDTGSPEQYF	TGTGCCATCAGTGACACAGGAAGTCCCGAGCAGTACTTC
TRBD1	TRBV6-6	TRBJ2-5	-	CASSSHMTGIETQYF	TGTGCCAGCAGTTCGCATATGACAGGGATCGAGACCCAGTACTTC
TRBD2	TRBV11-2	TRBJ2-5	-	CATQRGAGGDQETQYF	TGTGCCACACAGAGGGGGGCGGGAGGTGACCAAGAGACCCAGTACTTC
TRBD1	TRBV7-3	TRBJ2-5	once	CASSRQTGETQYF	TGTGCCAGCAGCCGCCAGACAGGGGAGACCCAGTACTTC
-	TRBV6-5	TRBJ1-1	-	CASRGRLNTEAFF	TGTGCCAGCAGGGGACGGCTGAACACTGAAGCTTTCTTT
-	TRBV19	TRBJ1-1	-	CASSRETDMNTEAFF	TGTGCCAGTAGTAGAGAGACCGATATGAACACTGAAGCTTTCTTT
-	TRBV18	TRBJ2-7	-	CASSPVESSEQYF	TGTGCCAGCTCACCCGTAGAGAGTTCCGAGCAGTACTTC
TRBD1	TRBV29-1	TRBJ2-3	once	CSVEMGTGDTQYF	TGCAGCGTTGAAATGGGGACAGGGGATACGCAGTATTTT
-	TRBV7-9	TRBJ1-4	-	CASSRDSGEKLFF	TGTGCCAGCAGCCGGGACTCTGGTGAAAAACTGTTTTTT
TRBD2	TRBV2	TRBJ2-7	once	CASRLTSGGSEQYF	TGTGCCAGCAGGCTTACTAGCGGGGGTAGCGAGCAGTACTTC
-	TRBV11-2	TRBJ2-2	few	CASSLAGGGELFF	TGTGCCAGCAGCTTAGCTGGCGGCGGGGAGCTGTTTTTT
TRBD1	TRBV28	TRBJ1-4	-	CASSQGQLTEKLFF	TGTGCCAGCAGCCAGGGACAGTTAACTGAAAAACTGTTTTTT
TRBD1	TRBV5-6	TRBJ2-7	-	CASSLGTGAYEQYF	TGTGCCAGCAGCTTAGGGACAGGGGCCTACGAGCAGTACTTC
-	TRBV5-1	TRBJ1-4	-	CASSLDTLNEKLFF	TGCGCCAGCAGCTTGGACACATTAAATGAAAAACTGTTTTTT
-	TRBV7-9	TRBJ2-2	-	CASSLALGGNTGELFF	TGTGCCAGCAGCTTAGCGCTCGGCGGGAACACCGGGGAGCTGTTTTTT
-	TRBV7-8	TRBJ2-7	-	CASSLPLTGAYEQYF	TGTGCCAGCAGCTTACCCCTGACAGGAGCCTACGAGCAGTACTTC
-	TRBV2	TRBJ1-5	-	CASTSGAGGNQPQHF	TGTGCCAGCACTTCCGGTGCCGGGGGCAATCAGCCCCAGCATTTT
-	TRBV28	TRBJ2-7	-	CASTGRYEQYF	TGTGCCAGCACAGGGCGATACGAGCAGTACTTC
-	TRBV5-8	TRBJ1-2	few	CASSLGGVYGYTF	TGTGCCAGCAGCTTGGGGGGTGTGTATGGCTACACCTTC
TRBD1	TRBV6-5	TRBJ2-4	-	CASSLRQGAYIQYF	TGTGCCAGCAGCCTACGACAGGGGGCATACATTCAGTACTTC
-	TRBV10-1	TRBJ2-5	-	CASSDAGSEETQYF	TGCGCCAGCAGTGACGCCGGCTCGGAAGAGACCCAGTACTTC
-	TRBV11-2	TRBJ1-2	-	CASSLQGIYGYTF	TGTGCCAGCAGCCTACAGGGAATCTATGGCTACACCTTC
-	TRBV29-1	TRBJ1-2	-	CSAVGPYNYGYTF	TGCAGCGCGGTTGGGCCATATAACTATGGCTACACCTTC
TRBD1	TRBV6-1	TRBJ1-1	few	CASSEWDRGFAEAFF	TGTGCCAGCAGTGAATGGGACAGGGGTTTCGCTGAAGCTTTCTTT
-	TRBV6-1	TRBJ1-1	-	CASSGKGGTADTEAFF	TGTGCCAGCAGTGGAAAGGGAGGGACGGCCGACACTGAAGCTTTCTTT
TRBD2	TRBV9	TRBJ2-3	-	CASSPRLAGGPDTQYF	TGTGCCAGCAGCCCCCGACTAGCGGGCGGTCCAGATACGCAGTATTTT
-	TRBV7-9	TRBJ1-1	-	CASSLGASNTEAFF	TGTGCCAGCAGCTTAGGGGCATCGAACACTGAAGCTTTCTTT
-	TRBV11-2	TRBJ2-3	-	CASSLDTTDTQYF	TGTGCCAGCAGCTTAGATACGACAGATACGCAGTATTTT
-	TRBV28	TRBJ1-4	once	CASSLRIGTNEKLFF	TGTGCCAGCAGTTTACGCATAGGTACAAATGAAAAACTGTTTTTT
TRBD1	TRBV25-1	TRBJ1-4	once	CASSGGQGAGKLFF	TGTGCCAGCAGTGGGGGACAGGGGGCGGGAAAACTGTTTTTT
-	TRBV7-9	TRBJ2-7	-	CASSLADLRAQYF	TGTGCCAGCAGCTTAGCAGACCTTCGGGCACAGTACTTC